This TCR beta chain was identified in a study of blood T cell repertoires in COVID-19. This CDR3 spans 15 amino acids. Germline V CDR1 and CDR2: LNHDA, SQIVND (reference sequence). The V gene end was trimmed by 4 bases and the J gene end by 3 bases; junction bases not matched to a gene: 4. Profiled with immunoSEQ multiplex PCR; TCRdb holds only in-frame clones, not every one. The sample carries around 310,000 clones, about 89% recorded once. V gene TRBV19 combines with J gene TRBJ2-2, with TRBD1 matching 8 bases. The sequence was collected from a woman aged 35 to 49 who had recovered from COVID-19. The material sequenced was PBMCs or T cells enriched from blood (not recorded which). The CDR3 loop reads CASSTPDRDTGELFF. The CDR3 DNA is TGTGCCAGTAGTACCCCGGACAGGGACACCGGGGAGCTGTTTTTT.